This T cell receptor beta chain came from a study of cytomegalovirus exposure and HLA in healthy donors (dated by TCRdb to between 2016 and 2019). Regarding the study in general: An earlier analysis of several hundred of the donors reported 276 Gb of sequence data and around 120 million unique TCR beta sequences obtained from 150 million to 200 million T cells. An early release that covered about 600 HLA-typed donors contained 300 to 350 gigabases of sequencing data and tens of millions of unique TCR sequences. Among the roughly 430 genotyped donors, around 81% belonged to the genetic ancestry cluster associated with self-reported Caucasian donors. The study was designed to test whether signatures of past pathogen exposure could be identified by cataloging public T cell receptors. The study profiled the T cell repertoires of 500 to 800 subjects by immunosequencing and related them to cytomegalovirus serostatus. A separate validation cohort of roughly 110 different subjects was used in addition to the approximately 700-subject first cohort. To predict cytomegalovirus infection status, the study combined high-throughput TCR immunosequencing, statistical association of individual TCRs with disease status, and machine learning. To study patterns of TCR occurrence, a later analysis re-analyzed previously published TCR beta repertoires from around 700 donors and added high-resolution HLA genotyping. In the later analysis, no new phenotypic data were used to find candidate immune exposures; instead, reliance was placed on TCR beta sequences and their occurrence across donors. In an earlier analysis of a few hundred of the donors, high-throughput TCR beta sequencing was used to judge whether each TCR beta V gene segment behaved as functional or pseudogenic. Donor age, sex, ethnicity and CMV serostatus were compiled together with the repertoire data. Genome-wide SNP genotypes for about 65% of the roughly 700 donors were used in a later genetic analysis, which treated that subset as a discovery cohort. Every discovery cohort repertoire had been produced on one sequencing platform. HLA typing covered class I and class II loci at four-digit resolution. Typing coverage differed by locus: A, B, C, DRB1 and DQB1 were typed in roughly 620-630 donors, DQA1 in roughly 510, DPA1 in over 600, and DPB1 in roughly 450. About five DR-DQ haplotypes were treated as single units for association and clustering because of strong linkage in the cohort. Across about 370 genotyped donors of the cohort, an average of approximately 240,000 unique TCR beta nucleotide sequences per donor were sequenced, and 15% to 20% of those sequences were non-productive. What the authors observed across the whole study: A further reported finding was that TCR beta sequences accurately predicted the HLA-A and HLA-B alleles for most subjects in the first cohort. At a false discovery rate of 0.05, a later analysis linked around 15,000 TCR beta sequences to specific HLA alleles. In vitro tests confirmed that a few of the cytomegalovirus-associated TCR beta chains recognize cytomegalovirus antigens. Presence/absence analyses assumed roughly uniform sequencing depth across donors, an assumption that may not hold. CMV serostatus was the only immune exposure information available for the cohort. The classifier was reported to diagnose cytomegalovirus status with high specificity and sensitivity in both the original cohort and the validation cohort. Most TCR sequences were observed very rarely across donors, whereas some public TCRs were present in many individuals. A total of 150 to 200 TCR beta chains were listed by the study as associated with cytomegalovirus. Assigning TCR associations to individual alleles was difficult when HLA alleles, especially DR and DQ, strongly co-occurred. The authors suggested that the approach could potentially be generalized to other disease states and immunological phenotypes. In this cohort, only TCR beta chains were sequenced, and detectable features were limited by the absence of alpha or paired-chain data. In a later analysis, several top co-occurrence clusters were reported to appear linked to parvovirus B19, influenza, CMV and Epstein-Barr virus. According to a later genetic analysis, donors in an Asian-associated ancestry cluster had fewer N-insertions in productive TCRs than the roughly 700-donor mean. A later genetic analysis associated a missense DCLRE1C variant with V-gene and J-gene trimming of TCR beta chains, and an independent cohort replicated the association. Correlated functional status among segregating V segments might reflect linkage disequilibrium, but an unknown experimental factor could not be ruled out. In an earlier analysis of several hundred of the donors, most TCR beta V segments were observed in productive rearrangements about 87% or about 30% of the time, broadly matching IMGT annotations. The 87-base-pair reads could not distinguish some IMGT-functional V segments, including TRBV6-2 and TRBV6-3, so those segments were excluded. The sequencing pipeline was judged likely to have produced a cluster of highly shared sequence variants as a technical artifact. In a later analysis, HLA-associated TCR beta chains showed more clonal expansion and lower generation probabilities than non-associated chains that were equally common. According to a later analysis, most CMV-associated TCR beta chains appeared to be HLA-restricted, and the HLA associations seemed to be driven largely by CMV exposure. Because counts were too low, more than 15 rarely observed V segments, including chromosome 9 orphons, were excluded from the earlier analysis of roughly 580 of the donors. Because some donors lacked HLA typing at each locus, the association tests relied only on the typed subset. In a later analysis, TCR association rates were found to vary across HLA loci, with the most associated TCRs seen for DRB1 alleles and the fewest for HLA-C alleles.

Library prep was done by the immunoSEQ multiplex PCR assay. For the multiplex PCR, a mixture combining 60 forward primers for TCR Vbeta segments and 13 reverse primers for TCR Jbeta segments was used. A multiplex PCR assay on genomic DNA amplified the CDR3 region of rearranged TCR beta genes. On the Illumina HiSeq System, the amplified TCR beta libraries were sequenced as 87-base-pair reads. On the authors' methods: A later analysis counted 75 million to 100 million unique TCR beta chains across the 666 repertoires, and around 9.9 million of these chains were shared by at least two donors. Raw reads were error-corrected and collapsed into unique sequences by a nearest-neighbor algorithm in which closely related sequences were merged to remove PCR and sequencing errors. V, D and J gene segments were assigned by aligning CDR3 sequences to IMGT reference sequences. Each retained sequence needed at least a six-nucleotide match to both a V gene segment and a J gene segment. Rearrangements were classified as productive when the CDR3 lacked stop codons and remained in frame with V and J, and all other rearrangements were classified as non-productive. CDR3 was defined according to IMGT convention as the region running from the second conserved V-encoded cysteine to the conserved J-encoded phenylalanine. The earlier analysis of 587 of the donors excluded sequences that lacked an unambiguous match to a single V gene segment. In an earlier analysis of approximately 550 of the donors, V segments were called functional above 56.7% productive rearrangements and were called segregating when the between-donor standard deviation exceeded 5%. A statistical classification framework was developed to diagnose cytomegalovirus status using the catalog of TCR beta chain sequences. A later analysis assigned V and J genes by comparing TCR nucleotide sequences with IMGT/GENE-DB human TR gene sequences. Using the TCRdist pipeline, a later analysis assigned CDR3 sequences along with most-parsimonious VDJ recombination scenarios. In a later analysis, every TCR beta chain was defined by the combination of its CDR3 amino acid sequence and its V-gene family, and reads without a unique V-gene family were dropped. To address suspected cross-contamination and a sequencing artifact, a later analysis removed 592 highly shared, low-generation-probability nucleotide sequences. In a later analysis, a clonal expansion index for each public chain was calculated from normalized within-repertoire ranks of inferred template counts. A later analysis computed generation probabilities with a VDJ recombination model fitted to out-of-frame rearrangements, and checked the results against IGoR. In a later analysis, hypergeometric tests were used to score TCR-TCR, TCR-HLA and TCR-CMV co-occurrence, with a repertoire-size bias correction applied to TCR pairs. False discovery rates were estimated in a later analysis by permuting HLA or CMV assignments 20 times. A later analysis grouped co-occurring TCRs with DBSCAN, adding TCRdist sequence similarity when clustering within HLA-allele-positive subsets. Repertoires with fewer than 30,000 or more than 120,000 public chains, plus five repertoires with anomalous nucleotide sharing, were excluded from co-occurrence clustering. TCRdb mirrors the immuneACCESS table, restricted to in-frame sequences. Some clones are absent from its copies; in checked studies, under half trace to an unresolved V gene, and the reason for the others is unknown. For V, J and clone size, that table is used; D and trimming come from the DNA. Within this sample are under 200,000 clones, with approximately 82% of them counted one time only. Around 7.7% of the sample rests with the top ten.

To note about this clone: Its cognate antigen has yet to be identified. No much larger clone exists at a distance of one base, and base qualities are not known.

The germline ends are 11 bases apart after V is trimmed by 4 bases and J by 4 bases. Looking up the germline V gene (reference sequence) yields CDR1 LNHDA and CDR2 SQIVND. The CDR3 sequence holds 13 residues, the cysteine and phenylalanine included. The DNA shown is the 39-base CDR3, in frame from base 1. The cohort comprised some 680 healthy bone marrow donors. At the time of sampling, all cohort members were nominally healthy, though unrecorded immune exposures were likely present. The donor was CMV seropositive and belonged to the group of about 290 seropositive cohort members. A peripheral blood sample was collected from each donor, and TCR beta sequencing was performed on peripheral blood mononuclear cells. The Qiagen DNeasy Blood Extraction Kit was used to extract genomic DNA from the blood cell samples.

The source is a woman between 40 and 55 years old in good health and CMV-seropositive. Sequenced sample: PBMCs. The chain joins TRBV19 to TRBJ2-7; TRBD1 is possibly the D segment (6 matching bases). CDR3 protein: CASSKGRGYEQYF. The DNA sequence is TGTGCCAGTAGTAAGGGCAGGGGATACGAGCAGTACTTC.